This T cell receptor beta chain was documented in a study of human T cells and chemical hapten exposure. TCRdb called the RACE reads again in MiXCR, with one record for every CDR3 protein. The repertoire consists of approximately 75,000 distinct CDR3 sequences, with 8.5% to 9% occurring once and the leading ten covering roughly 3%. The CDR3 consists of 17 residues. V dropped 6 bases and J dropped 2; count of bases not matched to a gene: 10. CDR1 is MNHNS, CDR2 SASEGT, per germline. Described time point: patch test 2, 6 weeks after DPC sensitization. Treatment indicated: therapeutic diphenylcyclopropenone sensitization with weekly scalp DPC.

This rearrangement joins TRBV6-1 to TRBJ2-6; 7 positions match TRBD2. This sample comprised whole blood, obtained in connection with sensitization to the hapten diphenylcyclopropenone (DPC). The sequence derives from a woman between 45 and 60 years old with alopecia areata. Some clones in this sample may be carry-over from other donors' samples. CDR3 bases: TGTGCCAGCAGGCCGGGACCGGCGGGGGCTGGGGCCAACGTCCTGACTTTC. The encoded protein is CASRPGPAGAGANVLTF.